These 12 T cell receptor beta chains came from one sample sequenced in a study of shared clonotypes between healthy human individuals. The method was immunoSEQ multiplex PCR; TCRdb's version includes in-frame clones alone and lacks a portion of them. This sample has over 2 million clones, with 85% to 95% found just once. Sequencing used naive CD4+ T cells from PBMCs. As to subset: CD45RA+ positively selected. The receptors originated from a man younger than 35 in good health. Some clones in this sample may be carry-over from other donors' samples.

V gene TRBV7-9 combines with J gene TRBJ2-3; 7 nucleotides agree with TRBD2. CDR1 and CDR2 from the germline V gene are SEHNR and FQNEAQ (reference sequence). This CDR3 comprises 17 residues. The V and J ends lost 5 bases and 0 bases, in that order; junction bases with no gene match: 11. The DNA for the CDR3 is TGTGCCAGCAGCACCACTCACGCTAGCGGAAGCACAGATACGCAGTATTTT. It specifies CASSTTHASGSTDTQYF.

The gene calls are TRBV28 and TRBJ2-3; TRBD2 matches 10 bases. In germline, CDR1 is MDHEN, CDR2 SYDVKM. J gave up 1 base and V 8 bases, and 3 bases lay outside the gene matches. The CDR3 is 14 residues long. CDR3: CASELAGRTDTQYF. CDR3 nucleotides: TGTGCCAGCGAACTAGCGGGGCGCACAGATACGCAGTATTTT.

The genes are TRBV18 and TRBJ1-3, with D perhaps matching TRBD1 (6 bases). This CDR3 has 16 residues. The germline V gene has CDR1 KGHSH and CDR2 LQKENI. V lost 2 bases and J lost 2, with 13 bases in between. CDR3 sequence reads: CASSPWRDTAGNTIYF. For the CDR3, the DNA is TGTGCCAGCTCACCATGGAGGGACACCGCTGGAAACACCATATATTTT.

The CDR3 region has the DNA TGTGCCAGCAGCGCCAGTGACAGCGAGAGGGTCGGGGGCTACACCTTC. Translating gives CASSASDSERVGGYTF. This chain joins TRBV9 and TRBJ1-2, with D perhaps TRBD1 (5 bases). Looked up from germline, CDR1 is SGDLS and CDR2 is YYNGEE. CDR3 length: 16 amino acids. The V end lost 3 bases, the J end lost 8 bases, and 23 bases lay between the germline ends.

The chain joins TRBV7-8 to TRBJ2-1; 13 bases map to TRBD2. The CDR3 covers 17 residues. Germline CDR1 is SGHVS and CDR2 is FQNEAQ. V trimming: 0 bases; J trimming: 3 bases; junction bases outside the gene matches: 2. CDR3 region: CASSLAGTSGIYNEQFF. The CDR3 coding sequence is TGTGCCAGCAGCTTAGCGGGGACTAGCGGGATCTACAATGAGCAGTTCTTC.

This clone showed up just once. The chain uses TRBV5-1 and TRBJ1-1; 8 nucleotides match TRBD1. The CDR3 has 14 amino acids. V was pared by 7 bases and J by 4 bases, with 9 bases of the junction left unmatched. The germline gives CDR1 SGHRS, CDR2 YFSETQ. As DNA, the CDR3 is TGCGCCAGCGGACAGGGACCCGGGGGCACTGAAGCTTTCTTT. It translates to CASGQGPGGTEAFF.

V is TRBV6-5 and J is TRBJ1-4, with D possibly being TRBD1 (6 bases). The length of the CDR3 is 14 residues. CDR1 and CDR2 from the germline V gene are MNHEY and SVGAGI. The V gene lost 2 bases and the J gene lost 5 bases, with 9 bases spanning the gap. This CDR3 is CASSYDRNNEKLFF. The DNA of the CDR3 is TGTGCCAGCAGTTACGACAGGAACAATGAAAAACTGTTTTTT.

The chain couples TRBV6-6 to TRBJ2-3; D not resolved. CDR1 and CDR2 from the germline V gene are MNHNY and SVGAGI (reference sequence). CDR3 length: 13 residues. The germline V and J ends were trimmed by 7 bases and 1 base, with 9 bases remaining between them. Here the CDR3 DNA reads TGTGCCAGCAAGCTTTCCCGCACAGATACGCAGTATTTT. Translation: CASKLSRTDTQYF.

This clone showed up just once. The chain carries TRBV30 and TRBJ1-1; D is possibly TRBD1 (5 bases). V was clipped by 3 bases and J by 5 bases, with 19 bases between them. This CDR3 region has 15 residues. The V gene's germline CDR1 is GTSNPN and CDR2 SVGIG (reference sequence). The CDR3 is CAWSDVGGAGTEAFF. The CDR3 DNA reads as TGTGCCTGGAGCGACGTGGGGGGAGCTGGAACTGAAGCTTTCTTT. Full variable domain (rest looked up from reference TRBV30 and TRBJ1-1): SQTIHQWPATLVQPVGSPLSLECTVEGTSNPNLYWYRQAAGRGLQLLFYSVGIGQISSEVPQNLSASRPQDRQFILSSKKLLLSDSGFYLCAWSDVGGAGTEAFFGQGTRLTVV.

The CDR3 loop is CASSPKGVSGGKDTQYF. As DNA, the CDR3 is TGTGCCAGCAGCCCAAAAGGGGTCAGCGGGGGGAAAGATACGCAGTATTTT. The chain carries TRBV4-2 and TRBJ2-3; 9 nucleotides agree with TRBD2. In germline, CDR1 is LGHNA, CDR2 YNFKEQ. V lost 4 bases and J lost 5; bases outside the gene matches: 13. The CDR3 sequence is 17 residues long.

V usage is TRBV29-1 and J usage is TRBJ2-1; 9 bases agree with TRBD2. In germline, CDR1 is SQVTM, CDR2 ANQGSEA. The CDR3 is 15 residues long. Trimming cost V 4 bases and J 9 bases; bases outside gene matches: 13. CDR3 amino acids: CSVGRAIAGEGEQFF. CDR3 in DNA: TGCAGCGTTGGCAGGGCAATAGCGGGAGAAGGTGAGCAGTTCTTC.

With respect to this clone: The sample has other DNA sequences that encode this CDR3 too. The V and J genes are TRBV18 and TRBJ1-1; TRBD1 matches 7 bases. V lost 2 bases and J lost 3; bases outside the gene matches: 0. In germline, CDR1 is KGHSH, CDR2 LQKENI. The CDR3 runs 13 residues. Here the CDR3 DNA reads TGTGCCAGCTCACCAACAGGGGACACTGAAGCTTTCTTT. Its translation is CASSPTGDTEAFF.